The entry below gives a single TCR beta chain sequence along with its context. Antigen unknown. TCRdb analysed the reads with MiXCR anew, one entry per CDR3 protein. The repertoire holds about 330,000 distinct CDR3 sequences, nearly 35% seen once, with about 13% in the top ten. This CDR3 has 14 residues. Germline CDR1 reads LNHDA; CDR2 reads SQIVND (reference sequence). The V and J ends lost 3 bases and 5 bases respectively, with 13 bases between them. This specimen comes from a study of T cell repertoires in cytomegalovirus infection. About the study: Well-studied HLA-B-restricted CMV epitopes were used in the study alongside recently identified HLA-C-restricted ones. Indications of both CMV infection and matching HLA type were provided by public TCR beta signatures.

Study-wide results and caveats: HLA-C-restricted, CMV-specific TCR beta clonotypes were dominant ex vivo.

The TCR originated in a human donor in good health (CMV status not recorded). Some clones in this sample may be carry-over from other donors' samples. Sequencing was performed on cultured PBMCs, taken from culture after CMV antigen stimulation. The rearrangement links TRBV19 to TRBJ2-5, with D tentatively TRBD1 (5 bases). The CDR3 loop reads CASSMGRAVETQYF. For the CDR3, the DNA is TGTGCCAGTAGTATGGGCAGGGCGGTGGAGACCCAGTACTTC.